These 29 T cell receptor beta chains share one sample of origin, sequenced in a study of Ad26.COV2.S vaccination and SARS-CoV-2 variants. Libraries were prepared by immunoSEQ multiplex PCR; TCRdb keeps only in-frame clonotypes and omits some of them. The sample yields 410,000 or so clones, around 92% seen once. Regarding treatment: 19 received Ad26.COV2.S at low or high dose, single or two shots; several received placebo; per-sample allocation not given. Samples analyzed were those drawn on day 63 after the first vaccine or placebo injection. Here the sequenced sample was peripheral blood, taken in a trial of Ad26.COV2.S vaccine versus placebo. These TCRs come from a person between 18 and 60 years old who received the Ad26.COV2.S COVID-19 vaccine or a placebo.

Worth noting for this clone: Other DNA sequences in this sample translate to the same CDR3. J is TRBJ2-5 and V is TRBV4-3; 8 bases align to TRBD1. V lost 1 base and J lost 1; bases outside the gene matches: 2. CDR1 is LGHNA and CDR2 is YSLEER in the germline V gene. There are 15 residues in the CDR3. CDR3 coding DNA: TGCGCCAGCAGCCAAGCTGGGACAGGCCAAGAGACCCAGTACTTC. Amino acids: CASSQAGTGQETQYF.

V gene TRBV28 combines with J gene TRBJ2-7; 7 bases align to TRBD2. The CDR3 sequence is 13 residues long. The junction had 5 bases not matched to a gene; V was cut back by 6 bases and J by 3 bases. Germline V gives CDR1 MDHEN, CDR2 SYDVKM. Here the CDR3 reads CASRGGGNYEQYF. CDR3 nucleotide sequence: TGTGCCAGCAGAGGCGGGGGAAACTACGAGCAGTACTTC.

The chain uses TRBV5-4 and TRBJ2-7; 8 nucleotides agree with TRBD1. The junction had 7 bases not matched to a gene; V was cut back by 6 bases and J by 5 bases. This CDR3 has 13 residues. The V gene's germline CDR1 is SGHNT and CDR2 YYREEE (reference sequence). The CDR3 DNA is TGTGCCAGCACCCGGACAGGGTTCGACGAGCAGTACTTC. Protein product: CASTRTGFDEQYF.

This chain links TRBV6-5 with TRBJ1-3; D not certain. Looked up from germline, CDR1 is MNHEY and CDR2 is SVGAGI. The CDR3 is made up of 13 amino acids. The V end was cut by 4 bases, the J end by 4 bases, with 8 bases between. CDR3 coding DNA: TGTGCCAGCAGTTTCCGACCCGGAAACACCATATATTTT. Translating gives CASSFRPGNTIYF.

The CDR3 spells CASSQGGNTQYF. DNA for the CDR3: TGTGCCAGCAGCCAGGGGGGGAATACGCAGTATTTT. The chain has TRBV27 and TRBJ2-3; tentatively, D is TRBD1 or TRBD2 (7 bases each). Per germline, CDR1 MNHEY and CDR2 SMNVEV (reference sequence). The V end was cut by 6 bases, the J end by 7 bases, with 11 bases between. CDR3 size: 12 residues.

V usage is TRBV7-2 and J usage is TRBJ1-2; D unclear. This CDR3 contains 14 residues. Trimming removed 1 base at V and 5 bases at J, with 11 bases between. Germline loops: CDR1 SGHTA, CDR2 FQGNSA. The CDR3 region has the DNA TGTGCCAGCAGCTTAGGCTCCTTAAATTATGGCTACACCTTC. Encoded protein: CASSLGSLNYGYTF.

The V gene is TRBV7-9, the J gene TRBJ2-4; 8 bases match TRBD1. Germline values: CDR1 SEHNR, CDR2 FQNEAQ (reference sequence). CDR3 length equals 17 residues. Trimming at V came to 1 base and at J to 0 bases, leaving 5 bases not matched to a gene. The DNA of the CDR3 is TGTGCCAGCAGCTTAGTCAGGGGGCAATTAGCCAAAAACATTCAGTACTTC. As protein: CASSLVRGQLAKNIQYF.

The CDR3, as DNA: TGCGCCAGCAGCCAAGAGGAGAATGAAAAACTGTTTTTT. Its protein is CASSQEENEKLFF. The rearrangement links TRBV4-3 to TRBJ1-4; D gene ambiguous. Trimming removed 0 bases from V and 5 bases from J, with 4 bases in between. Germline CDR1 is LGHNA and CDR2 is YSLEER. The CDR3 has 13 amino acids.

The chain has TRBV19 and TRBJ1-1; the match to TRBD1 covers 11 bases. The CDR3 contains 15 residues. In germline, CDR1 is LNHDA, CDR2 SQIVND (reference sequence). With V trimmed by 2 bases and J by 7 bases, 6 bases remained unmatched. CDR3 bases: TGTGCCAGTAGTATATTGGGACAGGGGGAAAGTGAAGCTTTCTTT. This gives the protein CASSILGQGESEAFF.

This chain links TRBV7-6 with TRBJ2-7, with TRBD1 matching over 8 bases. This CDR3 is built from 15 residues. Germline values: CDR1 SGHVS, CDR2 FNYEAQ. The V gene end was trimmed by 4 bases and the J gene end by 3 bases; junction bases not matched to a gene: 8. The CDR3 nucleotides read TGTGCCAGCAGCTCAGGACAGGGAAAAATCTACGAGCAGTACTTC. This translates into CASSSGQGKIYEQYF.

Concerning this clone: The junction departs from the called germline gene at one end, perhaps through a read error. The chain employs TRBV6-5 and TRBJ1-2; tentative D call: TRBD1 (5 bases). This CDR3 has 15 amino acids. In germline, CDR1 is MNHEY, CDR2 SVGAGI. CDR3 sequence (DNA): TGTGCCAGCCAAGCTGGGGGGGACCGACCTAGAAGTGCCGCCTTC. Protein: CASQAGGDRPRSAAF.

This sequence joins TRBV16 and TRBJ2-5; the match to TRBD2 covers 9 bases. The trim removed 2 bases at V and 2 bases at J, leaving 15 bases unmatched. The CDR3 length is 19 residues. Germline values: CDR1 KGHSY, CDR2 FQNENV. The CDR3 DNA reads as TGTGCCAGCAGCCAACTGGGCCAGCGGGGGGCTAGGTGGCAAGAGACCCAGTACTTC. It yields the protein CASSQLGQRGARWQETQYF.

The chain links TRBV7-2 to TRBJ2-7, with TRBD2 matching over 7 bases. The CDR3 sequence is 14 residues long. Germline loops: CDR1 SGHTA, CDR2 FQGNSA. The V and J ends lost 1 base and 4 bases, in that order; junction bases with no gene match: 4. DNA for the CDR3: TGTGCCAGCAGCTTAGGTGGTAGCGGGTACGAGCAGTACTTC. Protein sequence: CASSLGGSGYEQYF.

V is TRBV18 and J is TRBJ2-5; D remains unclear. Germline CDR1 is KGHSH and CDR2 is LQKENI. The V and J ends lost 2 bases and 1 base respectively, with 5 bases between them. CDR3 size: 13 residues. CDR3 DNA sequence: TGTGCCAGCTCACCAACGATCCAAGAGACCCAGTACTTC. This encodes CASSPTIQETQYF.

This clone showed up just once. V usage is TRBV7-8 and J usage is TRBJ2-1; the D gene could be TRBD1 or TRBD2 (6 bases each). Deletions cut 5 bases from V and 1 base from J, with 12 bases between. This CDR3 contains 15 residues. From germline, CDR1 is SGHVS and CDR2 FQNEAQ. The CDR3: CASSTQGGSYNEQFF. CDR3 DNA sequence: TGTGCCAGCAGCACTCAAGGGGGGTCCTACAATGAGCAGTTCTTC.

This clone was recorded only once. This sequence joins TRBV3-1 (or the pseudogene TRBV3-2) and TRBJ2-7; possibly TRBD2 for D (5 bases). With 1 base removed from V and 7 bases from J, the gap between germline ends came to 20 bases. The CDR3 has 16 amino acids. Germline CDR1 and CDR2: LGHDT and YNNKEL (reference sequence). CDR3 in amino acids: CASSQGAVAYPREQYF. The CDR3 region has the DNA TGTGCCAGCAGCCAAGGAGCGGTGGCCTACCCTCGGGAGCAGTACTTC.

The rearrangement links TRBV7-2 to TRBJ2-3, with no clear D. This CDR3 spans 12 amino acids. Deletions cut 4 bases from V and 6 bases from J, with 8 bases between. The germline CDR1 and CDR2 sequences are SGHTA and FQGNSA. DNA of the CDR3: TGTGCCAGCAGCTCATGGGCCGATACGCAGTATTTT. It codes for CASSSWADTQYF.

The chain joins TRBV27 to TRBJ1-2; 9 nucleotides match TRBD1. The CDR3 runs 15 residues. With V trimmed by 5 bases and J by 8 bases, 12 bases remained unmatched. Germline V gene sequence: CDR1 MNHEY, CDR2 SMNVEV (reference sequence). DNA for the CDR3: TGTGCCAGCAGTCTTATGCCGGGACAGGGAGGAGGCTACACCTTC. Amino acids: CASSLMPGQGGGYTF.

The chain employs TRBV9 and TRBJ2-3, with 7 bases matching TRBD2. This CDR3 has 15 amino acids. The germline CDR1 and CDR2 sequences are SGDLS and YYNGEE. J was trimmed by 0 bases and V by 6 bases; bases with no gene match: 7. CDR3 sequence (DNA): TGTGCCAGCAATGGGGGGGTCTCTAGCACAGATACGCAGTATTTT. Its protein product is CASNGGVSSTDTQYF.

The CDR3 DNA is TGTGCCAGCAGTGAACGGGACGGGCCCAACTATGGCTACACCTTC. Protein sequence: CASSERDGPNYGYTF. The chain carries TRBV2 and TRBJ1-2; TRBD1 might be the D (5 bases). Germline V gene data show CDR1 as SNHLY and CDR2 as FYNNEI. V was clipped by 2 bases and J by 2 bases, with 12 bases between them. The CDR3 extends over 15 amino acids.

The chain employs TRBV5-6 and TRBJ1-1, with a possible D match to TRBD1 (5 bases). This CDR3 contains 15 residues. The germline V and J ends were trimmed by 2 bases and 0 bases, with 11 bases remaining between them. The germline V gene encodes CDR1 SGHDT and CDR2 YYEEEE. The DNA of the CDR3 is TGTGCCAGCAGCTTCCAGGTAGGGGTGAACACTGAAGCTTTCTTT. This sequence encodes CASSFQVGVNTEAFF.

This clone appeared a single time. The rearrangement uses TRBV7-9 and TRBJ1-2; 10 bases line up with TRBD1. The CDR3 contains 15 residues. Germline loops: CDR1 SEHNR, CDR2 FQNEAQ (reference sequence). V lost 4 bases and J lost 8; bases outside the gene matches: 10. This CDR3 is CASSSVQGTGDGYTF. The DNA for the CDR3 is TGTGCCAGCAGCTCTGTCCAAGGGACAGGGGACGGCTACACCTTC.

The chain joins TRBV5-1 to TRBJ2-7; D ambiguous. Germline V gives CDR1 SGHRS, CDR2 YFSETQ. The length of the CDR3 is 15 residues. Trimming left V 3 bases short and J 2 bases short, with 15 bases between. CDR3 sequence: CASSSPERSTYEQYF. The CDR3 DNA sequence: TGCGCCAGCAGCTCCCCCGAACGGTCCACCTACGAGCAGTACTTC.

The V call is TRBV9, the J call TRBJ2-3; D possibly corresponds to TRBD1 (5 bases). CDR3 size: 14 residues. The germline V gene has CDR1 SGDLS and CDR2 YYNGEE. Trimming removed 0 bases from V and 1 base from J, with 6 bases in between. CDR3 bases: TGTGCCAGCAGCGTAGCACAGGGCACAGATACGCAGTATTTT. Amino acid sequence: CASSVAQGTDTQYF. The full variable domain, its missing parts supplied by reference TRBV9 and TRBJ2-3, is DSGVTQTPKHLITATGQRVTLRCSPRSGDLSVYWYQQSLDQGLQFLIQYYNGEERAKGNILERFSAQQFPDLHSELNLSSLELGDSALYFCASSVAQGTDTQYFGPGTRLTVL.

This chain uses TRBV30 with TRBJ1-1, with 7 bases that match TRBD1. Losses at the gene ends were 5 bases for V and 6 bases for J; bases not matched to a gene: 6. The length of the CDR3 is 12 residues. In germline, CDR1 is GTSNPN, CDR2 SVGIG (reference sequence). Written as DNA, the CDR3 is TGTGCCTGGGGAGACAGGGACGCTGAAGCTTTCTTT. Amino acid sequence: CAWGDRDAEAFF. Looking up the rest from reference TRBV30 and TRBJ1-1 gives the full variable domain: SQTIHQWPATLVQPVGSPLSLECTVEGTSNPNLYWYRQAAGRGLQLLFYSVGIGQISSEVPQNLSASRPQDRQFILSSKKLLLSDSGFYLCAWGDRDAEAFFGQGTRLTVV.

The J gene is TRBJ2-5, the V gene TRBV7-9; D remains unclear. This CDR3 contains 13 residues. Germline CDR1 reads SEHNR; CDR2 reads FQNEAQ (reference sequence). Deletions cut 2 bases from V and 5 bases from J, with 9 bases between. The CDR3 spells CASSLPSRETQYF. CDR3 DNA: TGTGCCAGCAGCTTACCTAGTCGGGAGACCCAGTACTTC. The variable domain in full, with the rest retrieved from reference TRBV7-9 and TRBJ2-5, is DTGVSQNPRHKITKRGQNVTFRCDPISEHNRLYWYRQTLGQGPEFLTYFQNEAQLEKSRLLSDRFSAERPKGSFSTLEIQRTEQGDSAMYLCASSLPSRETQYFGPGTRLLVL.

The J gene is TRBJ2-3, the V gene TRBV10-3; TRBD1 matches 7 bases. Germline V gives CDR1 ENHRY, CDR2 SYGVKD. CDR3 length: 17 residues. J gave up 0 bases and V 5 bases, and 11 bases lay outside the gene matches. The CDR3 is CAISPDTFRGSTDTQYF. CDR3 DNA: TGTGCCATCAGTCCGGATACGTTCAGGGGGAGCACAGATACGCAGTATTTT.

This chain joins TRBV7-9 and TRBJ1-5; D remains ambiguous. The V gene's germline CDR1 is SEHNR and CDR2 FQNEAQ (reference sequence). V lost 1 base to trimming and J lost 5 bases, with 3 bases between them. The CDR3 length is 12 residues. In DNA, the CDR3 is TGTGCCAGCAGCTTAGATTATCAGCCCCAGCATTTT. It is translated as CASSLDYQPQHF.

The chain has TRBV4-3 and TRBJ2-1; D may be TRBD1 (6 bases). The ends were cut back, 2 bases at V and 4 bases at J, with 15 bases in the middle. Germline CDR1 is LGHNA and CDR2 is YSLEER. The CDR3 is 16 residues long. For the CDR3, the DNA is TGCGCCAGCAGCCAACTCGAGGCCAGGGGATACAATGAGCAGTTCTTC. Encoded protein: CASSQLEARGYNEQFF.